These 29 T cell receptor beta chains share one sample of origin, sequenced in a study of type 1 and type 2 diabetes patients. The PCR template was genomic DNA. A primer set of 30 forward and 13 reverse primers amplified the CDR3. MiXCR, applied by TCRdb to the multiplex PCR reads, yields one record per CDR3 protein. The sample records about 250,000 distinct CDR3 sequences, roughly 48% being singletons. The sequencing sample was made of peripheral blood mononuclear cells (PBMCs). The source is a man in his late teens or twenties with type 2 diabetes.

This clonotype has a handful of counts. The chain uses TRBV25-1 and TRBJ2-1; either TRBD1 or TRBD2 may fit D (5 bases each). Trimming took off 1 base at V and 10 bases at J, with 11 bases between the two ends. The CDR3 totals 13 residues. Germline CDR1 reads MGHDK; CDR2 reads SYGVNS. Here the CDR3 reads CASSESGTEEQFF. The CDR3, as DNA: TGTGCCAGCAGTGAATCGGGGACCGAGGAGCAGTTCTTC.

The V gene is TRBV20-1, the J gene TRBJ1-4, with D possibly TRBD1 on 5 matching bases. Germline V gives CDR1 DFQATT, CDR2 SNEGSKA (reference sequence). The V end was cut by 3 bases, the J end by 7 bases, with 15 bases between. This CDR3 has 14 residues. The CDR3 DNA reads TGCAGTGCTAGCATGGAGGGGACGGGTGAAAAACTGTTTTTT. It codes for CSASMEGTGEKLFF.

The CDR3 DNA is TGTGCCAGCATCTCCTCCAAATGGGTTGGCTACACCTTC. It codes for CASISSKWVGYTF. The chain uses TRBV9 and TRBJ1-2; D is unclear. This CDR3 has 13 amino acids. V was shortened by 6 bases and J by 7 bases, with 16 bases between the two germline ends. Germline V lookup: CDR1 SGDLS, CDR2 YYNGEE.

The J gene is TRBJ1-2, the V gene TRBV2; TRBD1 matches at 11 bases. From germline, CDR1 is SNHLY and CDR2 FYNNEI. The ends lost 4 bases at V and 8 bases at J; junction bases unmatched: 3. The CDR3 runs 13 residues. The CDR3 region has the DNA TGTGCCAGCAGTGGGACAGGGGGCGAAGGCTACACCTTC. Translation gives CASSGTGGEGYTF.

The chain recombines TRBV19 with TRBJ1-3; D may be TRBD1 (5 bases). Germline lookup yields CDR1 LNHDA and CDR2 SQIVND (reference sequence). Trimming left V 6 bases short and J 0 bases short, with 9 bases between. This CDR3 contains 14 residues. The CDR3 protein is CASRDTPSGNTIYF. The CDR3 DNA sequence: TGTGCCAGTAGGGACACCCCCTCTGGAAACACCATATATTTT.

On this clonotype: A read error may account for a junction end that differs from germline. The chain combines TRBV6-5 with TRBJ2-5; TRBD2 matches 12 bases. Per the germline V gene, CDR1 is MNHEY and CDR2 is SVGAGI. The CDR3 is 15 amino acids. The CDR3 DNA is TGCGCCAGCAGTGGACTAGCGGGAATACAAGAGACCCAGTACTTC. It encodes CASSGLAGIQETQYF.

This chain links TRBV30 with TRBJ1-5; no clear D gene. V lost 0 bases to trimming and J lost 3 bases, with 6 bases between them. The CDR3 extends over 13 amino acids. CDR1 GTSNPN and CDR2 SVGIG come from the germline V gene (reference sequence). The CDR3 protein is CAWSVKNNQPQHF. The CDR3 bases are TGTGCCTGGAGTGTGAAGAACAATCAGCCCCAGCATTTT.

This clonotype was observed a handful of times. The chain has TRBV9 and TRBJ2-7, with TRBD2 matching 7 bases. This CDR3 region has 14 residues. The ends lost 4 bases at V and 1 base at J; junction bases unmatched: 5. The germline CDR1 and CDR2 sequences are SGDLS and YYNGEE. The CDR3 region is CASSKAGPSYEQYF. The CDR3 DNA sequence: TGTGCCAGCAGCAAAGCGGGACCTTCCTACGAGCAGTACTTC. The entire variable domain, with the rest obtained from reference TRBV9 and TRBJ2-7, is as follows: DSGVTQTPKHLITATGQRVTLRCSPRSGDLSVYWYQQSLDQGLQFLIQYYNGEERAKGNILERFSAQQFPDLHSELNLSSLELGDSALYFCASSKAGPSYEQYFGPGTRLTVT.

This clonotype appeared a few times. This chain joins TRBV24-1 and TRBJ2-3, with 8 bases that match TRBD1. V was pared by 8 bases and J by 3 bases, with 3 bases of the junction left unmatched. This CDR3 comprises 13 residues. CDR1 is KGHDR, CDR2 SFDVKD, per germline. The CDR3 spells CATMDRVTDTQYF. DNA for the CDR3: TGTGCCACCATGGACAGGGTGACAGATACGCAGTATTTT.

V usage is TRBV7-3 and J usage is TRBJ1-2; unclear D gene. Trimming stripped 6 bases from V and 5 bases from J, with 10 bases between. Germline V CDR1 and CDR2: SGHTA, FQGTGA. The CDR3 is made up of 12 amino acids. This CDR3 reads CASSLHPYGYTF. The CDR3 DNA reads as TGTGCCAGCAGTCTACACCCTTATGGCTACACCTTC. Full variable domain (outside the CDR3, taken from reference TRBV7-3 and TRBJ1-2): GAGVSQTPSNKVTEKGKYVELRCDPISGHTALYWYRQSLGQGPEFLIYFQGTGAADDSGLPNDRFFAVRPEGSVSTLKIQRTERGDSAVYLCASSLHPYGYTFGSGTRLTVV.

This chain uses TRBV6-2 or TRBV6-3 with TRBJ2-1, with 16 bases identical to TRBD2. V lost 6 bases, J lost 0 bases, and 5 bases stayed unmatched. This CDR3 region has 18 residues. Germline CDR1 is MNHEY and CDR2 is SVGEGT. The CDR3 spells CASRVGLAGGHSYNEQFF. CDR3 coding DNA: TGTGCCAGCAGGGTGGGACTAGCGGGGGGGCACTCCTACAATGAGCAGTTCTTC.

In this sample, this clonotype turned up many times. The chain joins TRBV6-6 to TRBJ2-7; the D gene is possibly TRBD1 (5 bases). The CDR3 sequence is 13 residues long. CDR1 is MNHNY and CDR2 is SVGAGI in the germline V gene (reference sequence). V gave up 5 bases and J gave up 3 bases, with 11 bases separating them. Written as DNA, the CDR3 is TGTGCCAGCAGTCTGACAGCCGGCTACGAGCAGTACTTC. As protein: CASSLTAGYEQYF.

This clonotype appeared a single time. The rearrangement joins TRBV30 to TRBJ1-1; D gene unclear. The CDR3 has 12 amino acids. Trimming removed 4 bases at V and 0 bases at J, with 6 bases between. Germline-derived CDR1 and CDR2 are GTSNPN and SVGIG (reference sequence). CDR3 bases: TGTGCCTGGAACGGTATGAACACTGAAGCTTTCTTT. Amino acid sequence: CAWNGMNTEAFF.

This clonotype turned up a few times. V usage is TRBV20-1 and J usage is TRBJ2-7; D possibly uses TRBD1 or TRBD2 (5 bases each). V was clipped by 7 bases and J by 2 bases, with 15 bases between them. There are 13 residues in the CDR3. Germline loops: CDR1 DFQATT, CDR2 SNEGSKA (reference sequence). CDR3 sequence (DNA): TGCAGTGTCGGGGCGACATACACCTACGAGCAGTACTTC. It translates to CSVGATYTYEQYF.

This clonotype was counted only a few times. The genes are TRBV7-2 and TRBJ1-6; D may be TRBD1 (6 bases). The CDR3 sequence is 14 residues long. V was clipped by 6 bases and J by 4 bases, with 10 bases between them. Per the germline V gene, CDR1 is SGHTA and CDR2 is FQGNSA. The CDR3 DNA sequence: TGTGCCAGCAGGGACAGTCCATATAATTCACCCCTCCACTTT. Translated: CASRDSPYNSPLHF. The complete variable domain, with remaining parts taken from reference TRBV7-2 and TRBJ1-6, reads GAGVSQSPSNKVTEKGKDVELRCDPISGHTALYWYRQSLGQGLEFLIYFQGNSAPDKSGLPSDRFSAERTGGSVSTLTIQRTQQEDSAVYLCASRDSPYNSPLHFGNGTRLTVT.

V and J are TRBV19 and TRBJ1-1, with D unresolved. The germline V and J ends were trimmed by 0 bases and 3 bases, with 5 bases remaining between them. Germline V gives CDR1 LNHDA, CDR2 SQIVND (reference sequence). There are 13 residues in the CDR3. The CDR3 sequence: CASSIETYTEAFF. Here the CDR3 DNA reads TGTGCCAGTAGTATAGAAACCTACACTGAAGCTTTCTTT.

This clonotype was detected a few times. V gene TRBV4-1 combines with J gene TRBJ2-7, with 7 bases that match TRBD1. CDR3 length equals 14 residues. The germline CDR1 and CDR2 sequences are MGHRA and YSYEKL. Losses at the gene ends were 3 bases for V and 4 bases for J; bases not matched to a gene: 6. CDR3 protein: CASSQDRPNYEQYF. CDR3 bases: TGCGCCAGCAGCCAGGACAGGCCTAATTACGAGCAGTACTTC.

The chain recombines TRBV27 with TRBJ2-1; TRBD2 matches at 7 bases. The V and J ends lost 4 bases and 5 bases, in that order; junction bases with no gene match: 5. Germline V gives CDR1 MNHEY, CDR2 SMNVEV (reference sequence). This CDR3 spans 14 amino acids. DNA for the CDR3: TGTGCCAGCAGTTGGCGGGAGTTCGACAATGAGCAGTTCTTC. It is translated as CASSWREFDNEQFF.

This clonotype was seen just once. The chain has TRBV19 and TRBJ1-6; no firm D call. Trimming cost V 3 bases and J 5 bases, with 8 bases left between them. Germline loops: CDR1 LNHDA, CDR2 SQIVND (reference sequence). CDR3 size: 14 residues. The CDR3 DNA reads TGTGCCAGTAGTATTTGGACGGATAATTCACCCCTCCACTTT. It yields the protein CASSIWTDNSPLHF.

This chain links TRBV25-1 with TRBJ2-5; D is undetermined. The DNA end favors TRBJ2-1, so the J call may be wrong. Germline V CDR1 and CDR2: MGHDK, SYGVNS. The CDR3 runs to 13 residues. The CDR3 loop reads CASSVGYSNEQFF. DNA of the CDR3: TGTGCCAGCAGCGTAGGCTATTCAAATGAGCAGTTCTTC.

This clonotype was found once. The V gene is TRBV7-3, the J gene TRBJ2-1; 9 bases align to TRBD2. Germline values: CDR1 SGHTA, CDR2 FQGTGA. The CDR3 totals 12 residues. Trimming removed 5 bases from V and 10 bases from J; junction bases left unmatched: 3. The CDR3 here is CASSRTSGEQFF. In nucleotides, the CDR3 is TGTGCCAGCAGCCGAACTAGCGGGGAGCAGTTCTTC.

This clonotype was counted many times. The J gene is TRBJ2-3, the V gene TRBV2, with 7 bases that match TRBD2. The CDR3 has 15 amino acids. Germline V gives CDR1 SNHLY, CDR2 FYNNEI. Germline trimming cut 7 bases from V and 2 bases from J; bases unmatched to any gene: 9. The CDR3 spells CASNWASGYTDTQYF. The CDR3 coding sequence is TGTGCCAGCAACTGGGCTAGCGGTTACACAGATACGCAGTATTTT.

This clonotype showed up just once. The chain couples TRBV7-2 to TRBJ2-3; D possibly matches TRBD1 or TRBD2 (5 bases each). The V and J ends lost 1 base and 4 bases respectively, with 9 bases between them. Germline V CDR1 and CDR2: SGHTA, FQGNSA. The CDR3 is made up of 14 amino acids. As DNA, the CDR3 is TGTGCCAGCAGCTTAGGGGGGTGGGCAGATACGCAGTATTTT. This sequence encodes CASSLGGWADTQYF.

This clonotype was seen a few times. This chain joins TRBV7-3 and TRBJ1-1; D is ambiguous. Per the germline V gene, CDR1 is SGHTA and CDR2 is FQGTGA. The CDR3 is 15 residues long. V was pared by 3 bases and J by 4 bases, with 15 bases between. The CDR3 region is CASSLDRYGVTEAFF. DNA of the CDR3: TGTGCCAGCAGCTTGGATAGGTACGGTGTCACTGAAGCTTTCTTT.

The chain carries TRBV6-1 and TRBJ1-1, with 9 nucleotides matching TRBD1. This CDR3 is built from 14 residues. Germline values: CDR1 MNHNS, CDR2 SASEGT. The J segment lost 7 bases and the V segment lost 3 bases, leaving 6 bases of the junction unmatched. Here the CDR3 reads CASSDRGQGVEAFF. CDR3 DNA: TGTGCCAGCAGTGATAGGGGACAGGGTGTTGAAGCTTTCTTT.

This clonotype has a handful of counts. CDR3 nucleotides: TGCGCCAGCAGCTTGGTCGACAGAGATGGCTACACCTTC. It translates to CASSLVDRDGYTF. This sequence joins TRBV5-1 and TRBJ1-2, with D possibly being TRBD1 (5 bases). The CDR3 has 13 amino acids. CDR1 is SGHRS, CDR2 YFSETQ, per germline. V gave up 0 bases and J gave up 6 bases, with 9 bases separating them.

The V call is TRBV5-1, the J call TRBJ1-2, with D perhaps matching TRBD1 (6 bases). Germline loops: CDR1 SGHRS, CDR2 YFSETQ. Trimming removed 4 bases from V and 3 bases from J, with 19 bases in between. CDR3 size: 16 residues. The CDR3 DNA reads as TGCGCCAGCAGCCCAAATTACGGGGGCACAGACTATGGCTACACCTTC. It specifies CASSPNYGGTDYGYTF.

The CDR3 loop reads CASSLAGDRSGYTF. The CDR3 DNA follows: TGCGCCAGCAGCTTGGCCGGAGATCGGAGTGGCTACACCTTC. The V call is TRBV5-1, the J call TRBJ1-2; unclear D gene. CDR1 is SGHRS and CDR2 is YFSETQ in the germline V gene. The CDR3 totals 14 residues. The V end was cut by 0 bases, the J end by 7 bases, with 13 bases between.

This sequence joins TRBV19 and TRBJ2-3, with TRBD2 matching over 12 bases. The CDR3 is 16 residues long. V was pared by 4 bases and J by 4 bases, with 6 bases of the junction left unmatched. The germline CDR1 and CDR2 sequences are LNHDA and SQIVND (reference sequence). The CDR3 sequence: CASSTRTSGIADTQYF. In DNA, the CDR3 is TGTGCCAGTAGTACCAGGACTAGCGGGATAGCAGATACGCAGTATTTT.